Shown below are 28 T cell receptor beta chains from a single sample sequenced in a study of Graves' ophthalmopathy and Graves' hyperthyroidism. TCR beta CDR3 regions were amplified from RNA transcripts. In the first round, RT-PCR was carried out with HTBI primers, and a multiplex PCR formed the second round. MiXCR, run by TCRdb on the multiplex PCR reads, gives a single entry per CDR3 protein. The data contain just over 400,000 distinct CDR3 sequences, roughly 20% of them singletons. Material for sequencing was peripheral blood. The receptors come from a woman between 18 and 30 years old with stable Graves' hyperthyroidism.

This clonotype was found many times. The CDR3 DNA sequence: TGTGCCAGCAGTTTCAGGGGCTCTGGAAACACCATATATTTT. Encoded protein: CASSFRGSGNTIYF. V is TRBV27 and J is TRBJ1-3, with D possibly TRBD1 on 6 matching bases. Germline V gene lookup returns CDR1 MNHEY and CDR2 SMNVEV (reference sequence). V was shortened by 3 bases and J by 0 bases, with 6 bases between the two germline ends. The CDR3 sequence is 14 residues long.

This clonotype was seen at least ten times. The rearrangement joins TRBV6-2 or TRBV6-3 to TRBJ2-7; 7 bases align to TRBD1. V dropped 5 bases and J dropped 2; count of bases not matched to a gene: 9. This CDR3 spans 15 amino acids. Germline CDR1 and CDR2: MNHEY and SVGEGT. The CDR3 region is CASSHRGEPPYEQYF. The CDR3 DNA sequence: TGTGCCAGCAGTCACAGGGGAGAACCTCCCTACGAGCAGTACTTC.

This clonotype was counted at least ten times. The rearrangement joins TRBV20-1 to TRBJ2-7, with D possibly being TRBD2 (5 bases). The CDR3 totals 15 residues. Looked up from germline, CDR1 is DFQATT and CDR2 is SNEGSKA (reference sequence). Deletions cut 0 bases from V and 2 bases from J, with 14 bases between. The CDR3 bases are TGCAGTGCTAGAGATCTGCGCGGGCCTACCTACGAGCAGTACTTC. It codes for CSARDLRGPTYEQYF.

V gene TRBV27 combines with J gene TRBJ1-1; tentative D call: TRBD1 (6 bases). V gave up 1 base and J gave up 2 bases, with 11 bases separating them. This CDR3 comprises 15 residues. The germline CDR1 and CDR2 sequences are MNHEY and SMNVEV (reference sequence). CDR3: CASSLLDSTNTEAFF. The CDR3 DNA is TGTGCCAGCAGTTTATTGGACAGCACTAACACTGAAGCTTTCTTT.

This clonotype showed up just once. This chain uses TRBV6-1 with TRBJ1-5; unclear D gene. The CDR3 length is 15 residues. Deletions cut 2 bases from V and 4 bases from J, with 12 bases between. Germline assignment: CDR1 MNHNS and CDR2 SASEGT. The CDR3 region is CASSEMGVRNQPQHF. The CDR3 region has the DNA TGTGCCAGCAGTGAAATGGGCGTCAGAAATCAGCCCCAGCATTTT.

The genes are TRBV4-1 and TRBJ2-7, with 7 bases that match TRBD2. With 1 base clipped from V and 5 bases from J, the junction kept 5 bases outside the gene matches. The germline V gene encodes CDR1 MGHRA and CDR2 YSYEKL. The length of the CDR3 is 14 residues. The CDR3, as DNA: TGCGCCAGCAGCCAAGTTTGGGGGAGGGACGAGCAGTACTTC. Residues: CASSQVWGRDEQYF.

The gene calls are TRBV12-5 and TRBJ2-6, with D uncertain. This CDR3 is built from 16 residues. V lost 1 base to trimming and J lost 0 bases, with 7 bases between them. Germline V gene sequence: CDR1 LGHNT, CDR2 FRNRAP. CDR3 sequence: CASGLGSGSGANVLTF. CDR3 nucleotides: TGTGCTAGTGGTTTGGGGTCGGGCTCTGGGGCCAACGTCCTGACTTTC. Based on the CDR3 plus reference TRBV12-5 and TRBJ2-6, the full variable domain is DARVTQTPRHKVTEMGQEVTMRCQPILGHNTVFWYRQTMMQGLELLAYFRNRAPLDDSGMPKDRFSAEMPDATLATLKIQPSEPRDSAVYFCASGLGSGSGANVLTFGAGSRLTVL.

The rearrangement links TRBV6-5 to TRBJ2-2, with TRBD1 identical over 8 bases. V trimming: 0 bases; J trimming: 2 bases; junction bases outside the gene matches: 2. CDR3 size: 16 residues. Looked up from germline, CDR1 is MNHEY and CDR2 is SVGAGI. CDR3 sequence: CASSYSDRGNTGELFF. The CDR3, as DNA: TGTGCCAGCAGTTACTCAGACAGGGGAAACACCGGGGAGCTGTTTTTT.

This clonotype has at least ten counts. The chain couples TRBV7-2 to TRBJ2-7; TRBD1 matches at 7 bases. Per the germline V gene, CDR1 is SGHTA and CDR2 is FQGNSA. V lost 5 bases to trimming and J lost 2 bases; unmatched junction nucleotides: 6. This CDR3 is built from 14 residues. In nucleotides, the CDR3 is TGTGCCAGCAGCCTACAGGGGACCCCCTACGAGCAGTACTTC. It specifies CASSLQGTPYEQYF.

The genes are TRBV12-5 and TRBJ1-1; D unclear. The V end lost 2 bases, the J end lost 2 bases, and 6 bases lay between the germline ends. Germline values: CDR1 LGHNT, CDR2 FRNRAP. The CDR3 has 13 amino acids. This chain's CDR3 is CASGLSGNTEAFF. The CDR3, as DNA: TGTGCTAGTGGTTTGAGCGGAAACACTGAAGCTTTCTTT. Drawing the rest from reference TRBV12-5 and TRBJ1-1, the complete variable domain is DARVTQTPRHKVTEMGQEVTMRCQPILGHNTVFWYRQTMMQGLELLAYFRNRAPLDDSGMPKDRFSAEMPDATLATLKIQPSEPRDSAVYFCASGLSGNTEAFFGQGTRLTVV.

In its sample, this clonotype was seen many times. The chain recombines TRBV12-3 or TRBV12-4 with TRBJ1-6; 10 bases match TRBD1. The J segment lost 7 bases and the V segment lost 7 bases, leaving 4 bases of the junction unmatched. This CDR3 spans 14 amino acids. The CDR3 coding sequence is TGTGCCAGCACCATGGGACAGGGGAATTCACCCCTCCACTTT. It encodes CASTMGQGNSPLHF.

This clonotype was counted at least ten times. The gene calls are TRBV20-1 and TRBJ2-7; the match to TRBD2 covers 9 bases. Germline V CDR1 and CDR2: DFQATT, SNEGSKA (reference sequence). The ends lost 0 bases at V and 0 bases at J; junction bases unmatched: 9. This CDR3 comprises 17 residues. CDR3 in amino acids: CSARDLNPSGNSYEQYF. The CDR3 region has the DNA TGCAGTGCTAGAGATCTGAATCCTAGCGGGAACTCCTACGAGCAGTACTTC.

This clonotype was recorded at least ten times. The chain recombines TRBV19 with TRBJ1-1; TRBD1 might be the D (5 bases). The germline V gene has CDR1 LNHDA and CDR2 SQIVND (reference sequence). Trimming stripped 5 bases from V and 1 base from J, with 23 bases between. The CDR3 is 18 residues long. The CDR3 nucleotides are TGTGCCAGTAGTTTCGGGGACCCGAGGATCCGCTCGAACACTGAAGCTTTCTTT. The encoded protein is CASSFGDPRIRSNTEAFF.

The genes are TRBV28 and TRBJ2-7; D unresolved. Trimming stripped 2 bases from V and 7 bases from J, with 18 bases between. The germline V gene has CDR1 MDHEN and CDR2 SYDVKM. CDR3 length: 15 amino acids. Here the CDR3 reads CASSLGVGGRLEQYF. In DNA, the CDR3 is TGTGCCAGCAGTTTAGGAGTTGGTGGGCGCTTGGAGCAGTACTTC. Variable domain in full (rest from reference TRBV28 and TRBJ2-7): DVKVTQSSRYLVKRTGEKVFLECVQDMDHENMFWYRQDPGLGLRLIYFSYDVKMKEKGDIPEGYSVSREKKERFSLILESASTNQTSMYLCASSLGVGGRLEQYFGPGTRLTVT.

CDR3 DNA sequence: TGTGCCAGCAGTGAGGAGGAGGGGTTTCAGCCCCAGCATTTT. It codes for CASSEEEGFQPQHF. The chain uses TRBV6-1 and TRBJ1-5; perhaps TRBD1 as D (5 bases). The CDR3 consists of 14 residues. Germline V gene data show CDR1 as MNHNS and CDR2 as SASEGT. Trimming left V 3 bases short and J 6 bases short, with 12 bases between.

This rearrangement joins TRBV3-1 to TRBJ2-2; 7 bases align to TRBD2. The CDR3 consists of 16 residues. Germline V gene lookup returns CDR1 LGHDT and CDR2 YNNKEL (reference sequence). Trimming cost V 4 bases and J 3 bases; bases outside gene matches: 8. The DNA for the CDR3 is TGTGCCAGCAGCCCTCAGACTAGCATTTACACCGGGGAGCTGTTTTTT. It encodes CASSPQTSIYTGELFF.

This clonotype was seen at least ten times. The chain employs TRBV27 and TRBJ2-7; unclear D gene. This CDR3 has 15 amino acids. CDR1 is MNHEY and CDR2 is SMNVEV in the germline V gene (reference sequence). V gave up 2 bases and J gave up 7 bases, with 18 bases separating them. The chain's CDR3 is CASSLVVFPPSEQYF. CDR3 coding DNA: TGTGCCAGCAGTTTAGTAGTCTTCCCTCCTAGTGAGCAGTACTTC.

This clonotype was seen ten or more times. The chain has TRBV27 and TRBJ2-4; D is undetermined. Trimming took 2 bases from V and 7 from J, leaving 9 bases between them. CDR1 is MNHEY and CDR2 is SMNVEV in the germline V gene (reference sequence). The CDR3 runs to 13 residues. CDR3 sequence reads: CASSLPYSNIQYF. DNA for the CDR3: TGTGCCAGCAGTTTACCGTACAGCAACATTCAGTACTTC.

The chain combines TRBV2 with TRBJ2-7; D perhaps matches TRBD2 (5 bases). The CDR3 length is 12 residues. Trimming pared 6 bases from V and 7 bases from J, leaving 13 bases between. The germline gives CDR1 SNHLY, CDR2 FYNNEI. The CDR3 DNA is TGTGCCAGCAGGAGCGGTCTAGGGGAGCAGTACTTC. Its translation is CASRSGLGEQYF.

This clonotype was found many times. The chain combines TRBV6-1 with TRBJ1-2; possible D gene TRBD1, 5 bases. The germline CDR1 and CDR2 sequences are MNHNS and SASEGT. The V and J ends lost 7 bases and 0 bases respectively, with 12 bases between them. The CDR3 consists of 14 residues. The CDR3 region is CASTWWGSNYGYTF. The CDR3 nucleotides are TGTGCCAGCACGTGGTGGGGGTCTAACTATGGCTACACCTTC.

This clonotype was seen at least ten times. The V call is TRBV7-9, the J call TRBJ1-2, with TRBD1 matching 7 bases. Germline CDR1 and CDR2: SEHNR and FQNEAQ (reference sequence). The CDR3 extends over 15 amino acids. The V segment lost 0 bases and the J segment 8 bases; nucleotides outside the gene matches: 9. CDR3 coding DNA: TGTGCCAGCAGCTTAGCGACCGGGACAGAGGTCGGCTACACCTTC. Its protein product is CASSLATGTEVGYTF.

This clonotype was observed many times. This chain uses TRBV10-3 with TRBJ1-5, with 9 bases identical to TRBD1. CDR1 and CDR2 from the germline V gene are ENHRY and SYGVKD. This CDR3 spans 16 amino acids. V shed 5 bases and J 0 bases; nucleotides not matched to a gene: 5. CDR3 bases: TGTGCCATCAGTCGGACAGGGGATTATAGCAATCAGCCCCAGCATTTT. It encodes CAISRTGDYSNQPQHF.

J is TRBJ1-1 and V is TRBV19, with D unresolved. The CDR3 extends over 15 amino acids. Germline loops: CDR1 LNHDA, CDR2 SQIVND (reference sequence). Trimming left V 3 bases short and J 1 base short, with 12 bases between. CDR3 DNA sequence: TGTGCCAGTAGTATCCCCGGTTGGCCGAACACTGAAGCTTTCTTT. Protein: CASSIPGWPNTEAFF.

Ten or more counts support this clonotype. This chain links TRBV12-3 or TRBV12-4 with TRBJ2-7; D possibly corresponds to TRBD1 (6 bases). This CDR3 is built from 14 residues. With 5 bases removed from V and 3 bases from J, the gap between germline ends came to 14 bases. The CDR3 region is CASSAAGVIYEQYF. The CDR3 coding sequence is TGTGCCAGCAGTGCCGCAGGGGTTATCTACGAGCAGTACTTC.

This clonotype came up many times. The J gene is TRBJ2-7, the V gene TRBV6-2 or TRBV6-3; possibly TRBD2 for D (5 bases). The V gene lost 8 bases and the J gene lost 5 bases, with 16 bases spanning the gap. The CDR3 extends over 13 amino acids. Germline assignment: CDR1 MNHEY and CDR2 SVGEGT. Written as DNA, the CDR3 is TGTGCCAGCTCCCGGGAAACCAGCCACGAGCAGTACTTC. The encoded protein is CASSRETSHEQYF.

This clonotype was found many times. The chain carries TRBV6-1 and TRBJ1-3; no reliable D call. CDR1 is MNHNS and CDR2 is SASEGT in the germline V gene. CDR3 length equals 13 residues. Trimming left V 8 bases short and J 0 bases short, with 8 bases between. CDR3 loop: CASSLSSGNTIYF. In DNA form, the CDR3 reads TGTGCCAGCTCCCTTTCCTCTGGAAACACCATATATTTT.

This clonotype was counted ten times or more. The rearrangement joins TRBV11-2 to TRBJ2-4, with TRBD2 identical over 13 bases. Germline CDR1 is SGHAT and CDR2 is FQNNGV. This CDR3 is 18 amino acids long. The J segment lost 1 base and the V segment lost 6 bases, leaving 9 bases of the junction unmatched. CDR3 DNA: TGTGCCAGCAGGCCGGGACTAGCGGGACCCCTGGCCAAAAACATTCAGTACTTC. Translated: CASRPGLAGPLAKNIQYF.

The table lists this clonotype with many counts. The gene calls are TRBV27 and TRBJ1-2; 9 bases fit TRBD1. There are 13 residues in the CDR3. Germline trimming cut 5 bases from V and 7 bases from J; bases unmatched to any gene: 5. Per germline, CDR1 MNHEY and CDR2 SMNVEV (reference sequence). The CDR3 loop is CASSTGQGGGYTF. The CDR3 DNA reads TGTGCCAGCAGTACGGGACAGGGAGGTGGCTACACCTTC.